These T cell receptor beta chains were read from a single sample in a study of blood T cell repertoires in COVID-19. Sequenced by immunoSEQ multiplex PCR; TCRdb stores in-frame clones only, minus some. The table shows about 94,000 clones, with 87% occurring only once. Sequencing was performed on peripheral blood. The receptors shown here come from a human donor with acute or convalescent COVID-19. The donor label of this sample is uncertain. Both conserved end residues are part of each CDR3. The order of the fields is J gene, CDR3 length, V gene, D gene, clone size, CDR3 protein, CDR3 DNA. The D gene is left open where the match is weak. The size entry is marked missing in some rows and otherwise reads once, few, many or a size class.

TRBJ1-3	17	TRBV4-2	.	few	CASSQGWGGYSGNTIYF	TGTGCCAGCAGCCAGGGCTGGGGCGGCTACTCTGGAAACACCATATATTTT
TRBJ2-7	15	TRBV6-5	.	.	CASSYMRGGLYEQYF	TGTGCCAGCAGTTACATGCGGGGTGGACTGTACGAGCAGTACTTC
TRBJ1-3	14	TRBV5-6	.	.	CASSSRQASNTIYF	TGTGCCAGCAGTTCCCGACAGGCTTCAAACACCATATATTTT
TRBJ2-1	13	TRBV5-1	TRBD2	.	CASQRGEWNEQFF	TGCGCCAGCCAGCGGGGGGAGTGGAATGAGCAGTTCTTC
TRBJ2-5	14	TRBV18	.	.	CASSKGVNVETQYF	TGTGCCAGCTCAAAGGGGGTTAATGTCGAGACCCAGTACTTC
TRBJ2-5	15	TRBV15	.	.	CATSTGTPPQETQYF	TGTGCCACCAGCACCGGGACACCTCCCCAAGAGACCCAGTACTTC
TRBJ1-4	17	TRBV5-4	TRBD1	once	CASSLGRQGVTNEKLFF	TGTGCCAGCAGCTTGGGGCGGCAGGGGGTAACTAATGAAAAACTGTTTTTT
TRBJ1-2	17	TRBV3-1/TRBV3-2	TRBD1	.	CASEGGTGPEVGYGYTF	TGTGCCAGCGAGGGGGGGACAGGCCCCGAAGTAGGTTATGGCTACACCTTC
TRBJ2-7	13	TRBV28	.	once	CASSSQVPDEQYF	TGTGCCAGCAGTTCCCAGGTCCCGGACGAGCAGTACTTC
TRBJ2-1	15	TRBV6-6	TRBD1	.	CASSRPGQGYNEQFF	TGTGCCAGCAGTCGACCGGGACAGGGATACAATGAGCAGTTCTTC
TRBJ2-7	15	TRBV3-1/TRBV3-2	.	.	CASSQVVAGSYEQYF	TGTGCCAGCAGCCAAGTAGTGGCAGGGTCCTACGAGCAGTACTTC
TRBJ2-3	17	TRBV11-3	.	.	CASSLAGGKASTDTQYF	TGTGCCAGCAGCTTAGCGGGGGGCAAAGCTAGCACAGATACGCAGTATTTT
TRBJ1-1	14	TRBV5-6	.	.	CASSFAGFGRLAFF	TGTGCCAGCAGCTTTGCGGGGTTTGGAAGGCTTGCTTTCTTT
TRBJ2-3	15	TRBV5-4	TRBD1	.	CASSSPGQGPDTQYF	TGTGCCAGCAGCTCACCGGGACAGGGGCCAGATACGCAGTATTTT
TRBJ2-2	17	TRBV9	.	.	CASSGLSGRGNVGELFF	TGTGCCAGCAGCGGCCTCTCGGGGCGGGGAAATGTCGGGGAGCTGTTTTTT
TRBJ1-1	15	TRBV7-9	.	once	CASSLRGSGNTEAFF	TGTGCCAGCAGCCTCAGGGGTTCTGGGAACACTGAAGCTTTCTTT
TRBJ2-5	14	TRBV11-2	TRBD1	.	CASSLWTGSETQYF	TGTGCCAGCAGCCTTTGGACAGGGAGTGAGACCCAGTACTTC
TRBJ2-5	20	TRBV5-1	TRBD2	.	CASSLSSTLAGAFGGETQYF	TGCGCCAGCAGCTTGTCTTCAACATTAGCGGGGGCCTTTGGGGGAGAGACCCAGTACTTC
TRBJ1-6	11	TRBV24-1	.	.	CATKGGSPLHF	TGTGCCACCAAAGGAGGGTCACCCCTCCACTTT
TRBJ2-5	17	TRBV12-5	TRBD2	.	CASGLVSVPSGQETQYF	TGTGCTAGTGGTTTGGTATCGGTGCCTAGCGGGCAAGAGACCCAGTACTTC
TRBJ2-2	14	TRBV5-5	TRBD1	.	CASSLGQATGELFF	TGTGCCAGCAGTTTGGGACAGGCAACCGGGGAGCTGTTTTTT
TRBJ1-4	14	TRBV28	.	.	CASSFYATNEKLFF	TGTGCCAGCAGTTTCTATGCAACTAATGAAAAACTGTTTTTT
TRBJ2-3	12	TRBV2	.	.	CASSPGTDTQYF	TGTGCCAGCTCCCCCGGCACAGATACGCAGTATTTT
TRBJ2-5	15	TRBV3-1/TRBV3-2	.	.	CASSQGTGLGETQYF	TGTGCCAGCAGCCAAGGTACAGGGTTGGGAGAGACCCAGTACTTC
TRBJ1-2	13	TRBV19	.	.	CASSIGPYYGYTF	TGTGCCAGTAGTATAGGGCCTTACTATGGCTACACCTTC
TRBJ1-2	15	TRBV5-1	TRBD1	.	CASSPHGQGTYGYTF	TGCGCCAGCAGCCCCCACGGACAGGGGACCTATGGCTACACCTTC
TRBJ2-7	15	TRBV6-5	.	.	CASSYSSNPNYEQYF	TGTGCCAGCAGTTACTCTAGTAACCCCAACTACGAGCAGTACTTC
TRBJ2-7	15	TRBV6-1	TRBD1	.	CASSEIGTARYEQYF	TGTGCCAGCAGTGAAATAGGGACAGCCCGTTACGAGCAGTACTTC
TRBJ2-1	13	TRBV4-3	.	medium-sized	CASSQEGWEEQFF	TGCGCCAGCAGCCAAGAAGGATGGGAGGAGCAGTTCTTC
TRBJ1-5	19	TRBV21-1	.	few	CASSALRDRCLYSNQPQHF	TGTGCCAGCAGCGCCCTCCGGGACAGGTGCCTTTATAGCAATCAGCCCCAGCATTTT
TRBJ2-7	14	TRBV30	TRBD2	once	CAWSGGTSGYEQYF	TGTGCCTGGAGCGGGGGGACTAGTGGCTACGAGCAGTACTTC
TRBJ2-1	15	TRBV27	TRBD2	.	CASSSTLAGSNEQFF	TGTGCCAGCAGCTCCACACTAGCGGGGAGCAATGAGCAGTTCTTC
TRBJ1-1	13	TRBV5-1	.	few	CASSLEGVPEAFF	TGCGCCAGCAGCTTGGAAGGGGTTCCTGAAGCTTTCTTT
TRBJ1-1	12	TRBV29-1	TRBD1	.	CSVVQGATEAFF	TGCAGCGTCGTACAGGGGGCGACTGAAGCTTTCTTT
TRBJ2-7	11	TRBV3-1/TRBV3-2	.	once	CASSHSFEQYF	TGTGCCAGCAGCCACTCCTTCGAGCAGTACTTC
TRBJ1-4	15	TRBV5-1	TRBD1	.	CASSTRQGVGEKLFF	TGCGCCAGCAGCACGCGTCAGGGGGTCGGGGAAAAACTGTTTTTT
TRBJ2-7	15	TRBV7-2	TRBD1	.	CASSFAGGPSYEQYF	TGTGCCAGCAGCTTTGCAGGGGGACCCTCCTACGAGCAGTACTTC
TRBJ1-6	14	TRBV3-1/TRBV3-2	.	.	CASSQAGTHSPLHF	TGTGCCAGCAGCCAAGCTGGGACTCATTCACCCCTCCACTTT
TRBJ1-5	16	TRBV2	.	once	CASRGGAGVVNQPQHF	TGTGCCAGCAGGGGGGGGGCAGGCGTGGTCAATCAGCCCCAGCATTTT
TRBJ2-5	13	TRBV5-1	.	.	CASSLLVSETQYF	TGCGCCAGCAGCTTACTAGTGTCGGAGACCCAGTACTTC
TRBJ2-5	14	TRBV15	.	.	CATSREARDQTQYF	TGTGCCACCAGCAGAGAGGCGCGGGATCAGACCCAGTACTTC
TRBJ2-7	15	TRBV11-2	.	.	CASSLDRRYAGEQYF	TGTGCCAGCAGCTTAGATCGGCGGTATGCGGGGGAGCAGTACTTC
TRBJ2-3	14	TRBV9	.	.	CASSEGGSADTQYF	TGTGCCAGCAGTGAAGGGGGTAGCGCAGATACGCAGTATTTT
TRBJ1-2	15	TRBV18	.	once	CASSPAISTNYGYTF	TGTGCCAGCTCACCTGCAATTAGCACTAACTATGGCTACACCTTC
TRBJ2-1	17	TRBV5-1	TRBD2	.	CASSSGLRGGSNNEQFF	TGCGCCAGCAGCTCGGGGCTGCGGGGGGGAAGTAACAATGAGCAGTTCTTC
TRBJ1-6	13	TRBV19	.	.	CASSPRTQTALHF	TGTGCCAGTAGTCCTCGGACTCAGACGGCCCTCCACTTT
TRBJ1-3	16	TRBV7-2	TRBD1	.	CASSLPTGRRGNTIYF	TGTGCCAGCAGCCTTCCGACAGGGCGGAGGGGAAACACCATATATTTT
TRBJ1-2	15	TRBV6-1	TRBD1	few	CASSEVLGTGPGYTF	TGTGCCAGCAGTGAGGTACTAGGGACAGGGCCTGGCTACACCTTC
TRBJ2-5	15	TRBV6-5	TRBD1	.	CASSIGTVSQETQYF	TGTGCCTCATCTATAGGGACAGTTAGCCAAGAGACCCAGTACTTC
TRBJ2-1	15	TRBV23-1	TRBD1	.	CASSRGQGTVNEQFF	TGCGCCAGCAGTCGGGGACAGGGCACTGTCAATGAGCAGTTCTTC
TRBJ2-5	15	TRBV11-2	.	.	CASRTTADSQETQYF	TGTGCCAGCAGAACTACGGCGGACTCGCAAGAGACCCAGTACTTC
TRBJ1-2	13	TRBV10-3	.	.	CAISLGGDYGYTF	TGTGCCATCAGCTTGGGGGGGGACTATGGCTACACCTTC
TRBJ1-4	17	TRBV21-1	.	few	CASSLRDREGANEKLFF	TGTGCCAGCAGCCTCCGGGACAGGGAGGGAGCAAATGAAAAACTGTTTTTT
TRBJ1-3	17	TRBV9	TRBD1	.	CASSVLARGQSGNTIYF	TGTGCCAGCAGCGTGTTGGCCAGGGGGCAGTCTGGAAACACCATATATTTT
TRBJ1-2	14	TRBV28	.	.	CASSLGVATDGYTF	TGTGCCAGCAGTCTCGGGGTCGCTACGGATGGCTACACCTTC
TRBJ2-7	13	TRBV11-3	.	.	CASSPPGFNEQYF	TGTGCCAGCAGCCCTCCGGGGTTCAACGAGCAGTACTTC
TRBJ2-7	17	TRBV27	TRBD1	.	CASSLQRTGVSAYEQYF	TGTGCCAGCAGTTTACAGCGAACAGGGGTATCAGCCTACGAGCAGTACTTC